This TCR beta chain was recorded in a study of spatial heterogeneity in lung cancer. Study in general: On average, each unique TCR and UMI combination appeared more than ten times in raw reads.

The time point: sample taken at primary tumor resection. Unsorted whole RNA samples from tumor, nontumor lung or frozen PBMC were sequenced. Every TCR cDNA molecule bore its own unique molecular identifier. TCRdb analysed the 5' RACE reads with MiXCR anew, one entry per CDR3 protein. The data contain around 9,300 distinct CDR3 sequences, around 5.1% of them seen just once; the ten biggest clones take up less than 30%. Study-wide findings and caveats: In tumors, expanded intratumoral alpha and beta TCR counts tracked mutation counts. For tumor T cells, estimated coverage reached only about 7% (alpha) and about 12% (beta).

Only a few counts were recorded for this clonotype. No antigen is known for it. The CDR3 consists of 16 residues. Trimming took off 0 bases at V and 0 bases at J, with 11 bases between the two ends. Looked up from germline, CDR1 is SQVTM and CDR2 is ANQGSEA. This clonotype originated in a female donor with early-stage non-small cell lung cancer. This specimen was lung tumor tissue, taken at surgery. This chain joins TRBV29-1 and TRBJ2-2; D is perhaps TRBD1 or TRBD2 (6 bases each). CDR3 loop: CSVEDPEGANTGELFF. The DNA for the CDR3 is TGCAGCGTTGAAGATCCGGAGGGGGCGAACACCGGGGAGCTGTTTTTT.